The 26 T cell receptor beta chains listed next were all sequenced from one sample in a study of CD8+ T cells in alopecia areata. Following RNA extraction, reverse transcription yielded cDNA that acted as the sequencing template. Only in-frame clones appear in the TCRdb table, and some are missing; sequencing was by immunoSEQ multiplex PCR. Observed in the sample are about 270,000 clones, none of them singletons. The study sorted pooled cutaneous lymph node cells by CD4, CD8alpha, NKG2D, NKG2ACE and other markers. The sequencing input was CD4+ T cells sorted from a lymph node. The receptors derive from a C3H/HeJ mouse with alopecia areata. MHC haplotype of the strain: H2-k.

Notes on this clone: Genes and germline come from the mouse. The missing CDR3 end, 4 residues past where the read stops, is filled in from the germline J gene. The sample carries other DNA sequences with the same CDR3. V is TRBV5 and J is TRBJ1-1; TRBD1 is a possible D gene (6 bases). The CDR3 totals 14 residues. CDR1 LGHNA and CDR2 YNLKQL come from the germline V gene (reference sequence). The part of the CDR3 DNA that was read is TGTGCCAGCAGCCAAACTGGGGGGGCGCGA. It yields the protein CASSQTGGAR. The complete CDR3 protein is CASSQTGGAREVFF.

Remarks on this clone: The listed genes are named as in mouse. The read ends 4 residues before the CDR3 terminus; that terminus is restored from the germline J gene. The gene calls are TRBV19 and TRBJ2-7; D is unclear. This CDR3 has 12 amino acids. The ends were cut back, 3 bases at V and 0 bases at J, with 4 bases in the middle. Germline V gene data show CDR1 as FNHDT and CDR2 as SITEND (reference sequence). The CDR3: CASSTASYEQYF. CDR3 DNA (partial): TGTGCCAGCAGTACAGCCTCCTAT.

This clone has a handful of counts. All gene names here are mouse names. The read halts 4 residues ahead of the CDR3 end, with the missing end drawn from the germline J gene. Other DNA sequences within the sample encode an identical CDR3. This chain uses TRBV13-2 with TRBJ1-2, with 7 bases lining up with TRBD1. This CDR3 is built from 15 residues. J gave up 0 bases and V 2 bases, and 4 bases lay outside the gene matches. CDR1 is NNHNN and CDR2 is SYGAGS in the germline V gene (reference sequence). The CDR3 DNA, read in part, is TGTGCCAGCGGTGACGGGCAGGGGGCAAACTCC. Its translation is CASGDGQGANS. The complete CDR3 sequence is CASGDGQGANSDYTF.

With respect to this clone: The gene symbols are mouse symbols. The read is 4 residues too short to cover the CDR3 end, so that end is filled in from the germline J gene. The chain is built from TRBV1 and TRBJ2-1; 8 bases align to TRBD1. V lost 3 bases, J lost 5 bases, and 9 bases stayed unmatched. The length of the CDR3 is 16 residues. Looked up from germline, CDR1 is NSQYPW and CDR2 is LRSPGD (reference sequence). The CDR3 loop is CTCSAAPGGGDAEQFF. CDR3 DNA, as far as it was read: TGCACCTGCAGTGCGGCTCCAGGGGGCGGGGATGCT.

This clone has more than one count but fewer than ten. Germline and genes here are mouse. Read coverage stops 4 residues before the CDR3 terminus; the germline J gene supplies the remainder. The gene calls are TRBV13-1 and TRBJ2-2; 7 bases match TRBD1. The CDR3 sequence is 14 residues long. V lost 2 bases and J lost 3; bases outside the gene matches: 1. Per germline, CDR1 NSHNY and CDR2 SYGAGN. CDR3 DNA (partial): TGTGCCAGCAGTGAAGACAGGGACACCGGG. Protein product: CASSEDRDTG. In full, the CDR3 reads CASSEDRDTGQLYF.

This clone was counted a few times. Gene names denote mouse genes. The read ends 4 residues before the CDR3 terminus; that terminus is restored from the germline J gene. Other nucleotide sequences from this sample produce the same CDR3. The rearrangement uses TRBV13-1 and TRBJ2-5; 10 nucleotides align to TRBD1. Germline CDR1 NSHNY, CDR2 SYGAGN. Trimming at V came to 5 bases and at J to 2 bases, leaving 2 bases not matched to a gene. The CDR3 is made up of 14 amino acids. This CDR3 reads CASSRDRGQDTQYF. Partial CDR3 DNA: TGTGCCAGCAGCCGGGACAGGGGCCAAGAC.

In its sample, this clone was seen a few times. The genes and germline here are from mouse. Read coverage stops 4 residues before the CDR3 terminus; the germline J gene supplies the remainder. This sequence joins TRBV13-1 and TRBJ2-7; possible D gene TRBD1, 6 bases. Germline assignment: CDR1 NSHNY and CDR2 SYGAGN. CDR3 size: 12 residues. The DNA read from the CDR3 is TGTGCCAGCAGTAACAGGGAGTAT. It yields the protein CASSNREY. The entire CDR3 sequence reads CASSNREYEQYF.

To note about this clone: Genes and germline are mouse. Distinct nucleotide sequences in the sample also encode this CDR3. CDR3 sequence: CASSQDLGFNQDTQYF. The sequenced part of the CDR3 DNA is TGTGCCAGCAGCCAAGATCTGGGGTTTAACCAAGAC. V and J are TRBV5 and TRBJ2-5; perhaps TRBD2 as D (6 bases). The CDR3 end lies 4 residues beyond the end of the read and is filled in from the germline J gene. Germline CDR1 is LGHNA and CDR2 is YNLKQL (reference sequence). V was shortened by 0 bases and J by 0 bases, with 10 bases between the two germline ends. CDR3 length equals 16 residues.

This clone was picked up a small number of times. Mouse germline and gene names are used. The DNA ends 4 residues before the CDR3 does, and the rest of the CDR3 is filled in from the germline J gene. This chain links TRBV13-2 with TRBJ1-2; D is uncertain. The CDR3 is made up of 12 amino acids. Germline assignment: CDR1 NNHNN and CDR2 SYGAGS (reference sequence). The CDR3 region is CASGDAADDYTF. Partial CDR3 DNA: TGTGCCAGCGGTGATGCCGCTGAC.

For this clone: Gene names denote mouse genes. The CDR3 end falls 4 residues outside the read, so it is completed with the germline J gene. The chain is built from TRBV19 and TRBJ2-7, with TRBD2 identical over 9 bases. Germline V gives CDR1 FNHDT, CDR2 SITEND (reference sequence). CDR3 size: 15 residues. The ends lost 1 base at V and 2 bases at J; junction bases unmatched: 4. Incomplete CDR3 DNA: TGTGCCAGCAGTATAAGCGGGACTGGGCCCTAT. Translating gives CASSISGTGPY. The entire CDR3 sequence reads CASSISGTGPYEQYF.

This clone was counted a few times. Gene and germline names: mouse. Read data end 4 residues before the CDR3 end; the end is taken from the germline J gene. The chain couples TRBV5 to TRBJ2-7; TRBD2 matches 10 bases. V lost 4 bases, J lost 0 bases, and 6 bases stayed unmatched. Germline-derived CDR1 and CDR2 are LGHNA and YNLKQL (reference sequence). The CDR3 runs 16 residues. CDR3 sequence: CASSPSTGGISYEQYF. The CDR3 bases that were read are TGTGCCAGCAGCCCCTCGACTGGGGGGATCTCCTAT.

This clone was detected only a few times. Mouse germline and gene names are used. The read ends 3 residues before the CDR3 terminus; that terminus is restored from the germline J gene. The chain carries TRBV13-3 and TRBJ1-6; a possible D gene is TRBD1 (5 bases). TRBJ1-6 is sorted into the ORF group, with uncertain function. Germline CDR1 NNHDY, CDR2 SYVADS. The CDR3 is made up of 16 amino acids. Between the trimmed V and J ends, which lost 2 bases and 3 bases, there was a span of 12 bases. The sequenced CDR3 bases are TGTGCCAGCAGTGAGGGGGGAAAGGGCTATAATTCGCCC. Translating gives CASSEGGKGYNSP. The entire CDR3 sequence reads CASSEGGKGYNSPLYF.

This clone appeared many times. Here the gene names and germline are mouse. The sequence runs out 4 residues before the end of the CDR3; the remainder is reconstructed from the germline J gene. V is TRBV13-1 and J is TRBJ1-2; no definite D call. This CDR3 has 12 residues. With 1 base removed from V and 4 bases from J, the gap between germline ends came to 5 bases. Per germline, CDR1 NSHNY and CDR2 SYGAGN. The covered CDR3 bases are TGTGCCAGCAGTGATTGGGGCTCC. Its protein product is CASSDWGS. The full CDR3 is CASSDWGSDYTF.

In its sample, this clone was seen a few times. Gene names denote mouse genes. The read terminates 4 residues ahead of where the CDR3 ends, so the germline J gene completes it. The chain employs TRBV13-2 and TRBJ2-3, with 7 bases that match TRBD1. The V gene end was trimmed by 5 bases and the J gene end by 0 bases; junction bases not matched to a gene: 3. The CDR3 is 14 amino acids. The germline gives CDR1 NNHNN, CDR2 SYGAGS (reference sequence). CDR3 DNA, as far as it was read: TGTGCCAGCGGGGACAGGCCTAGTGCAGAA. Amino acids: CASGDRPSAE. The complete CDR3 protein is CASGDRPSAETLYF.

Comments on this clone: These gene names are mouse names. The CDR3 reads CASSDVGTGGAETLYF. The CDR3 bases that were read are TGTGCCAGCAGTGATGTTGGGACTGGGGGGGCAGAA. This chain joins TRBV13-1 and TRBJ2-3; 12 bases are shared with TRBD2. The read ends 4 residues shy of where the CDR3 ends; the end is completed using the germline J gene. The CDR3 runs to 16 residues. Per germline, CDR1 NSHNY and CDR2 SYGAGN. Trimming took 0 bases from V and 3 from J; bases not matched to a gene: 2.

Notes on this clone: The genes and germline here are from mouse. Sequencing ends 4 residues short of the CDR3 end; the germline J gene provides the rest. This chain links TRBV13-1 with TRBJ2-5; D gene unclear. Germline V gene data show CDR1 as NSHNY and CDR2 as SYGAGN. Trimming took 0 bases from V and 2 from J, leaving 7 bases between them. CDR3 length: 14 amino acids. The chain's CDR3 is CASSDAQIQDTQYF. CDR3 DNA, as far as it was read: TGTGCCAGCAGTGATGCACAGATCCAAGAC.

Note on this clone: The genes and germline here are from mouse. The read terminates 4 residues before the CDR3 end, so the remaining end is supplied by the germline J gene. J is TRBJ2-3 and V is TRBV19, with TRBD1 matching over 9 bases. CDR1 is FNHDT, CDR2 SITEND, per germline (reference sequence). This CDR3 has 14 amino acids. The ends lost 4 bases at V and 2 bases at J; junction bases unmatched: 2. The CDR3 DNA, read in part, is TGTGCCAGCAGTTGGGACAGGGCTGCAGAA. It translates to CASSWDRAAE. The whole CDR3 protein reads CASSWDRAAETLYF.

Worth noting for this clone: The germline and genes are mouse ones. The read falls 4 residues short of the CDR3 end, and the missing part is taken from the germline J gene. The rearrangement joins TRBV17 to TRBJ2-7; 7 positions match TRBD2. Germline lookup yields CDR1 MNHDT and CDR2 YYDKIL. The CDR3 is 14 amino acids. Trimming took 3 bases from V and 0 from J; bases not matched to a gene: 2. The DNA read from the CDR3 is TGTGCTAGCAGTAGGGGGGGGAACTCCTAT. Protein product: CASSRGGNSY. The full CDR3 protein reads CASSRGGNSYEQYF.

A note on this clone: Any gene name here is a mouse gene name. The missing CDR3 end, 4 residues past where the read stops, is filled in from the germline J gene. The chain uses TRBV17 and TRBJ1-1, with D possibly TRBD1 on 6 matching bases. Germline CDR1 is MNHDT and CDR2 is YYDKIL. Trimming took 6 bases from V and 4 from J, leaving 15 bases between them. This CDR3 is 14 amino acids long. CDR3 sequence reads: CASSPWGGGTEVFF. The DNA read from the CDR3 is TGTGCTAGCAGCCCCTGGGGGGGCGGCACA.

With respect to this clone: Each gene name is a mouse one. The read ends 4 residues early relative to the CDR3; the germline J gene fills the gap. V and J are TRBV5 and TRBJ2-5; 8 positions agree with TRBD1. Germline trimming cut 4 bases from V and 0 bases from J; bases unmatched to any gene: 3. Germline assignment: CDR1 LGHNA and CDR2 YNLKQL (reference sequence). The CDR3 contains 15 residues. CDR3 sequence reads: CASSPRTGNQDTQYF. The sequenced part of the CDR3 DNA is TGTGCCAGCAGCCCCCGGACAGGGAACCAAGAC.

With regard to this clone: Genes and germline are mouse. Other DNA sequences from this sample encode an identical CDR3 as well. The DNA read from the CDR3 is TGTGCCAGCAGCCAAGATCTGGGGGCAAACACCGGG. This gives the protein CASSQDLGANTG. The CDR3 in its entirety is CASSQDLGANTGQLYF. The V gene is TRBV2, the J gene TRBJ2-2; TRBD2 matches at 7 bases. With the read ending 4 residues before the CDR3 end, the germline J gene is used to fill in that end. Germline CDR1 reads LGHNA; CDR2 reads YSYQKL. This CDR3 region has 16 residues. Unmatched junction bases numbered 1, after V lost 0 bases and J lost 0 bases.

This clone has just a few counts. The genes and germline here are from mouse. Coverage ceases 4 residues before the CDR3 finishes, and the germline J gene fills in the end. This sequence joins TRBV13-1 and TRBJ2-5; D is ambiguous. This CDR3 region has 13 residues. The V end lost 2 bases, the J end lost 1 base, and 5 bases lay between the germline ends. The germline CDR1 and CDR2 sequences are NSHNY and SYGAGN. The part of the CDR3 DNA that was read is TGTGCCAGCAGTGAATGGGACCAAGAC. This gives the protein CASSEWDQD. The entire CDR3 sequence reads CASSEWDQDTQYF.

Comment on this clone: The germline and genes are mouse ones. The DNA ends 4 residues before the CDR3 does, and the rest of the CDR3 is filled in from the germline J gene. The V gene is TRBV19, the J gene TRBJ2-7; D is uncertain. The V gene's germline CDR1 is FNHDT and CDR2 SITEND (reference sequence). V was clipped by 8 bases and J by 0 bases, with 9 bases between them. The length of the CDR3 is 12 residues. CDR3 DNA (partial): TGTGCCAGTGCGCCAGTCTCCTAT. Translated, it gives CASAPVSY. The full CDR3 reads CASAPVSYEQYF.

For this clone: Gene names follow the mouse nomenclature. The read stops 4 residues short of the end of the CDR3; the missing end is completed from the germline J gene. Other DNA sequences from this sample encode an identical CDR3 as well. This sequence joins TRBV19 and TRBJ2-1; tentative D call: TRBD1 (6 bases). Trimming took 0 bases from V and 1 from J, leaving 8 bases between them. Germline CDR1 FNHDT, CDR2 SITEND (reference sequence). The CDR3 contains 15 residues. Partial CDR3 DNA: TGTGCCAGCAGTATAGAAAGGGGGAACTATGCT. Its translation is CASSIERGNYA. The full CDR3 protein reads CASSIERGNYAEQFF.

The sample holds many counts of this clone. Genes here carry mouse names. The CDR3 is CTCSGGTGGPGQLYF. CDR3 DNA (partial): TGCACCTGCAGTGGTGGGACAGGGGGCCCCGGG. The chain couples TRBV1 to TRBJ2-2; TRBD1 aligns across 12 bases. The CDR3 end falls 4 residues outside the read, so it is completed with the germline J gene. Germline lookup yields CDR1 NSQYPW and CDR2 LRSPGD (reference sequence). Trimming at V came to 4 bases and at J to 6 bases, leaving 3 bases not matched to a gene. The CDR3 consists of 15 residues.

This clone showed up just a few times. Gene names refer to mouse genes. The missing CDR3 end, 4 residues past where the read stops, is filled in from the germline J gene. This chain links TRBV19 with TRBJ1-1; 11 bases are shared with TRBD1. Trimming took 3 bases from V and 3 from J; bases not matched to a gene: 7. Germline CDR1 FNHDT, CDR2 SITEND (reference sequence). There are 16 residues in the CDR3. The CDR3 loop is CASSNPDRGQDTEVFF. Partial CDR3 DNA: TGTGCCAGCAGTAACCCGGACAGGGGGCAGGACACA.